These T cell receptor beta chains were read from a single sample in a study of technical replicates of blood from several donors. Assay used: immunoSEQ multiplex PCR; TCRdb lists only in-frame clones, some missing. This sample carries about 84,000 clones, 93% of them seen once, and the ten largest clones take roughly 0.26%. Sequencing was performed on T cells isolated from PBMCs. The receptor source for this set is a human donor in good health. Each CDR3 is given without its conserved first and last residue. Each record gives: V gene, CDR3 protein.

v_call: TRBV5-1; cdr3_aa: ASSFFRTSSGGNEQF
v_call: TRBV11-2; cdr3_aa: ASSLERAGLYNEQF
v_call: TRBV14; cdr3_aa: ASSQDKGAINTEAF
v_call: TRBV5-1; cdr3_aa: ASSLGGALNGYT
v_call: TRBV28; cdr3_aa: ASRTTGGRQPQH
v_call: TRBV29-1; cdr3_aa: SVGRTAYEQY
v_call: TRBV28; cdr3_aa: ASSLIRVRNTTSYEQY
v_call: TRBV10-3; cdr3_aa: AIRETWGDNEQY
v_call: TRBV9; cdr3_aa: ASSVDVASGSSDTQY
v_call: TRBV2; cdr3_aa: ASLGDSVTEQF
v_call: TRBV4-2; cdr3_aa: ASSARTGEGYEQY
v_call: TRBV5-4; cdr3_aa: ASSNLAIPGYTQY
v_call: TRBV5-1; cdr3_aa: ASSPTGTATYEQY
v_call: TRBV28; cdr3_aa: ASRGQGDEKLF
v_call: TRBV7-2; cdr3_aa: ASSPGLYQETQY
v_call: TRBV6-1; cdr3_aa: AGQGGRSTDTQY
v_call: TRBV2; cdr3_aa: ASIKGHLNTGELF
v_call: TRBV5-4; cdr3_aa: ASSTRTPLQETQY
v_call: TRBV6-1; cdr3_aa: ASKVAGGSGTEAF
v_call: TRBV28; cdr3_aa: ASSLSDTAEKLF
v_call: TRBV11-2; cdr3_aa: ASSGQIYEQY
v_call: TRBV25-1; cdr3_aa: ASSDLVAATYNEQF
v_call: TRBV6-5; cdr3_aa: ASSYSIGGANTEAF
v_call: TRBV2; cdr3_aa: ASSEWTAAGFYGYT
v_call: TRBV6-5; cdr3_aa: ASSRRRGHQETQY
v_call: TRBV4-1; cdr3_aa: ASRPISRGENIQY
v_call: TRBV30; cdr3_aa: AWSVGVSGNTIY
v_call: TRBV30; cdr3_aa: AWSVQGEKLF
v_call: TRBV13; cdr3_aa: ASSLGLSGQLGETQY
v_call: TRBV7-9; cdr3_aa: ASSSTGSGELF
v_call: TRBV4-1; cdr3_aa: ASSQVRGGDYGYT
v_call: TRBV6-4; cdr3_aa: ASSDSEDSSYNEQF
v_call: TRBV9; cdr3_aa: ASSPKRGSGANVLT
v_call: TRBV27; cdr3_aa: ASRPYRGGIRRHTGELF
v_call: TRBV2; cdr3_aa: ASKAGNTDTQY
v_call: TRBV9; cdr3_aa: ASSVGQQGNTGELF
v_call: TRBV27; cdr3_aa: ASSLGGQSYEQY
v_call: TRBV2; cdr3_aa: ASSRDSYEQY
v_call: TRBV11-2; cdr3_aa: ASSLNRGYNEQF
v_call: TRBV28; cdr3_aa: ASRPAQTSRRETQY
v_call: TRBV10-3; cdr3_aa: AISEGYDRVGYT
v_call: TRBV7-9; cdr3_aa: ASSLNSGINEQF
v_call: TRBV5-4; cdr3_aa: AFQAAGGDYGYT
v_call: TRBV2; cdr3_aa: ASRLRGSAAYEQY
v_call: TRBV12-5; cdr3_aa: ASGLVLGPRDNEQF
v_call: TRBV5-5; cdr3_aa: ASSHGTVGSYEQY
v_call: TRBV14; cdr3_aa: ASSQDRGKSSYEQY
v_call: TRBV19; cdr3_aa: ASSSRVNTEAF
v_call: TRBV25-1; cdr3_aa: ASSESELFSYEQY
v_call: TRBV2; cdr3_aa: ASRLDRNNEQF
v_call: TRBV2; cdr3_aa: ASRGGGGTEAF
v_call: TRBV2; cdr3_aa: ASSVRTGYEQY